These 16 T cell receptor beta chains came from one sample sequenced in a study. TCRdb reprocessed the 5' RACE reads via MiXCR and lists one record per CDR3 protein. The sample consists of around 5,900 distinct CDR3 sequences, approximately 62% of them appearing once. The specimen sequenced was memory CD4+ T cells sorted from a lymph node. Indicated subset: memory CD4+ T cells, CD4+CD45RO+CD25-. All receptors derive from a female donor with breast cancer.

J is TRBJ1-1 and V is TRBV5-1, with D possibly matching TRBD1 (5 bases). The germline V and J ends were trimmed by 0 bases and 2 bases, with 11 bases remaining between them. The CDR3 covers 15 residues. CDR1 SGHRS and CDR2 YFSETQ come from the germline V gene. CDR3 residues: CASSLVGGINTEAFF. CDR3 DNA sequence: TGCGCCAGCAGCTTGGTTGGGGGGATAAACACTGAAGCTTTCTTT.

The J gene is TRBJ2-1, the V gene TRBV3-1; the D is unclear. Between the trimmed V and J ends, which lost 3 bases and 4 bases, there was a span of 10 bases. Germline lookup yields CDR1 LGHDT and CDR2 YNNKEL (reference sequence). The CDR3 contains 14 residues. CDR3 sequence reads: CASSHTGVYNEQFF. The CDR3 DNA is TGTGCCAGCAGCCATACCGGAGTTTACAATGAGCAGTTCTTC.

The V and J genes are TRBV5-1 and TRBJ2-7, with TRBD1 identical over 11 bases. This CDR3 region has 15 residues. Germline loops: CDR1 SGHRS, CDR2 YFSETQ. J was trimmed by 6 bases and V by 4 bases; bases with no gene match: 9. CDR3 loop: CASSRPGTGGTEQYF. The DNA for the CDR3 is TGCGCCAGCAGCCGCCCCGGGACAGGGGGTACCGAGCAGTACTTC.

The rearrangement links TRBV9 to TRBJ1-2, with TRBD1 as a possible D gene (6 bases). The CDR3 length is 15 residues. V lost 4 bases, J lost 5 bases, and 18 bases lay in between. Germline CDR1 SGDLS, CDR2 YYNGEE. This CDR3 reads CASSSRAGEDYGYTF. CDR3 coding DNA: TGTGCCAGCAGCTCTCGTGCAGGGGAGGATTATGGCTACACCTTC.

The rearrangement uses TRBV11-1 and TRBJ1-1; D is undetermined. The CDR3 extends over 14 amino acids. Germline CDR1 is SGHAT and CDR2 is FQDESV (reference sequence). V was cut by 3 bases and J by 4 bases, with 12 bases left in between. Written as DNA, the CDR3 is TGTGCCAGCAGCTTGGAAGGGTTGGGCACTGAAGCTTTCTTT. Residues: CASSLEGLGTEAFF.

This clonotype was detected once. At one end, the junction sequence differs from germline, possibly due to a read error. This sequence joins TRBV5-1 and TRBJ2-1, with D perhaps TRBD1 or TRBD2 (5 bases each). This CDR3 is 15 amino acids long. Germline lookup yields CDR1 SGHRS and CDR2 YFSETQ. In DNA, the CDR3 is TGCGCCAGCTGCTTGCACTCCGGGGCTTACAATGAGCAGTTCTTC. Its protein product is CASCLHSGAYNEQFF.

This chain joins TRBV5-1 and TRBJ2-3; 8 bases are shared with TRBD2. J was trimmed by 6 bases and V by 1 base; bases with no gene match: 10. Germline V lookup: CDR1 SGHRS, CDR2 YFSETQ. The CDR3 extends over 16 amino acids. CDR3 region: CASSLSFSGMSDTQYF. CDR3 coding DNA: TGCGCCAGCAGCTTGTCGTTTAGCGGGATGTCGGATACGCAGTATTTT.

V usage is TRBV12-3 or TRBV12-4 and J usage is TRBJ2-7; D might be TRBD2 (6 bases). This CDR3 is 14 amino acids long. Trimming cost V 6 bases and J 4 bases, with 16 bases left between them. CDR3 protein: CASSQRAEGYEQYF. Here the CDR3 DNA reads TGTGCCAGCAGCCAACGGGCGGAGGGATACGAGCAGTACTTC.

The chain has TRBV3-1 and TRBJ1-5; 8 bases agree with TRBD1. The V segment lost 3 bases and the J segment 6 bases; nucleotides outside the gene matches: 4. The CDR3 runs 14 residues. Germline CDR1 is LGHDT and CDR2 is YNNKEL (reference sequence). DNA of the CDR3: TGTGCCAGCAGCCACGGACAGGGTGGTCAGCCCCAGCATTTT. Encoded protein: CASSHGQGGQPQHF. The whole variable domain, remainder taken from reference TRBV3-1 and TRBJ1-5, is DTAVSQTPKYLVTQMGNDKSIKCEQNLGHDTMYWYKQDSKKFLKIMFSYNNKELIINETVPNRFSPKSPDKAHLNLHINSLELGDSAVYFCASSHGQGGQPQHFGDGTRLSIL.

The chain couples TRBV7-3 to TRBJ2-1; 10 bases fit TRBD2. There are 15 residues in the CDR3. The ends lost 5 bases at V and 5 bases at J; junction bases unmatched: 6. Germline loops: CDR1 SGHTA, CDR2 FQGTGA. The CDR3 loop reads CASSRGLAGDNEQFF. The CDR3 nucleotides are TGTGCCAGCAGCCGGGGGCTAGCGGGAGACAATGAGCAGTTCTTC.

This clonotype came up once. The J gene is TRBJ2-5, the V gene TRBV11-1; no reliable D call. V was clipped by 1 base and J by 5 bases, with 11 bases between them. The CDR3 loop spans 14 amino acids. Per the germline V gene, CDR1 is SGHAT and CDR2 is FQDESV (reference sequence). CDR3 sequence: CASSLVVGAETQYF. The CDR3 region has the DNA TGTGCCAGCAGCTTAGTTGTTGGTGCGGAGACCCAGTACTTC. The full variable domain, in which reference TRBV11-1 and TRBJ2-5 provide the parts outside the CDR3, is EAEVAQSPRYKITEKSQAVAFWCDPISGHATLYWYRQILGQGPELLVQFQDESVVDDSQLPKDRFSAERLKGVDSTLKIQPAELGDSAMYLCASSLVVGAETQYFGPGTRLLVL.

The chain has TRBV5-1 and TRBJ1-2; D is undetermined. The length of the CDR3 is 13 residues. CDR1 and CDR2 (germline): SGHRS, YFSETQ. Trimming pared 0 bases from V and 5 bases from J, leaving 8 bases between. This CDR3 is CASSLGTDYGYTF. The DNA for the CDR3 is TGCGCCAGCAGCTTGGGGACGGATTATGGCTACACCTTC.

The V call is TRBV29-1, the J call TRBJ2-3; TRBD2 matches at 13 bases. The CDR3 covers 14 residues. With 7 bases clipped from V and 3 bases from J, the junction kept 4 bases outside the gene matches. Looked up from germline, CDR1 is SQVTM and CDR2 is ANQGSEA. CDR3 DNA: TGCAGCGCCGGGACTAGCGGGAATACAGATACGCAGTATTTT. Translation gives CSAGTSGNTDTQYF.

V gene TRBV20-1 combines with J gene TRBJ2-3, with 8 bases lining up with TRBD2. The germline gives CDR1 DFQATT, CDR2 SNEGSKA (reference sequence). J was trimmed by 0 bases and V by 1 base; bases with no gene match: 3. CDR3 length: 15 residues. The CDR3 nucleotides read TGCAGTGCTAGAGGTCGGGAGGGAAGCACAGATACGCAGTATTTT. This gives the protein CSARGREGSTDTQYF.

The gene calls are TRBV29-1 and TRBJ2-7, with TRBD1 matching over 7 bases. Germline loops: CDR1 SQVTM, CDR2 ANQGSEA. The CDR3 runs to 12 residues. The trim removed 8 bases at V and 0 bases at J, leaving 4 bases unmatched. CDR3 bases: TGCAGCACCTGGGACAGCTCCTACGAGCAGTACTTC. Its protein product is CSTWDSSYEQYF.

The J gene is TRBJ2-3, the V gene TRBV6-6; TRBD2 might be the D (5 bases). The CDR3 loop spans 11 amino acids. The ends were cut back, 7 bases at V and 6 bases at J, with 8 bases in the middle. Germline V gene sequence: CDR1 MNHNY, CDR2 SVGAGI (reference sequence). This CDR3 reads CASTQRDTQYF. The CDR3 DNA sequence: TGTGCCAGCACCCAGCGGGATACGCAGTATTTT.